This T cell receptor beta chain was observed in a study of blood T cell repertoires in COVID-19. The overall study: The United States, Italy and Spain were the sources of the acute and convalescent COVID-19 samples.

The count of this clone is one. Losses at the gene ends were 1 base for V and 5 bases for J; bases not matched to a gene: 10. CDR3 length equals 16 residues. The germline CDR1 and CDR2 sequences are SGHRS and YFSETQ. Generated by immunoSEQ multiplex PCR, the TCRdb table keeps only in-frame clones and is missing some. The sample carries 130,000 to 150,000 clones, 88% recorded once. The J gene is TRBJ2-3, the V gene TRBV5-1; 7 nucleotides align to TRBD2. Sequences were obtained from peripheral blood. The source is a man in his sixties or seventies with acute or convalescent COVID-19. The CDR3 nucleotides are TGCGCCAGCAGCTTGTCTCTCGGGGGGTTAAAAGATACGCAGTATTTT. The encoded protein is CASSLSLGGLKDTQYF.